This note documents a single TCR beta chain sequence. The data are from a study of CD8+CD57+ T cells in acquired aplastic anemia. V lost 3 bases and J 8 bases, leaving 11 bases between the germline ends. The CDR3 runs 13 residues. The V gene's germline CDR1 is LNHNV and CDR2 YYDKDF (reference sequence). Investigators profiled TCR beta VDJ and CDR3 from genomic DNA template. TCRdb re-called the reads through MiXCR, storing one row per CDR3 protein. The sample lists under 200,000 distinct CDR3 sequences, roughly 50% occurring once. Previously, flow cytometry had revealed CD8+CD57+ cell expansion in the patients chosen for sequencing.

The TCR originated in a human donor with aplastic anemia. Material: sorted CD4+, CD8+, or CD8+CD57+ T cells (not recorded which) from PBMCs. The genes are TRBV15 and TRBJ2-1; perhaps TRBD2 as D (5 bases). The CDR3 is CATSSELAHEQFF. CDR3 in DNA: TGTGCCACCAGCAGCGAGCTAGCTCATGAGCAGTTCTTC.